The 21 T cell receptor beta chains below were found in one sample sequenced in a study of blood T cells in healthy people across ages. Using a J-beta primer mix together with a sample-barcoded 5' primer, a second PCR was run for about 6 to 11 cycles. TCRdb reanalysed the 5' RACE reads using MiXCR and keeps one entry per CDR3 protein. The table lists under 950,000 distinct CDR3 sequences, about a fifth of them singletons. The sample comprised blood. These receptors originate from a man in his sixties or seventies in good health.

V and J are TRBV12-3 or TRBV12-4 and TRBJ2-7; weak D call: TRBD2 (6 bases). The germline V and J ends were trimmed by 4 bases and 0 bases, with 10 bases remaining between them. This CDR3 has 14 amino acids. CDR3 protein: CASSSAGYSYEQYF. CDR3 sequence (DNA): TGTGCCAGCAGTTCCGCGGGGTACTCCTACGAGCAGTACTTC.

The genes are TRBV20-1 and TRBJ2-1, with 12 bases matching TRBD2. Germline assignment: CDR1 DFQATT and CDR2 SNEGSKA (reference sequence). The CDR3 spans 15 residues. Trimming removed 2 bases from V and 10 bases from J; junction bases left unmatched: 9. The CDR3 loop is CSARKKGLAGGEQFF. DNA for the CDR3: TGCAGTGCTAGAAAAAAGGGGCTAGCGGGAGGGGAGCAGTTCTTC.

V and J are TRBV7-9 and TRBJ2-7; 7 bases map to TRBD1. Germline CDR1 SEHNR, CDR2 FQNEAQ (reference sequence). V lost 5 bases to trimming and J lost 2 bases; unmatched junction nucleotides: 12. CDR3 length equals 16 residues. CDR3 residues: CASSPTTGNRAYEQYF. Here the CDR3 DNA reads TGTGCCAGCAGCCCTACGACAGGGAATAGGGCCTACGAGCAGTACTTC.

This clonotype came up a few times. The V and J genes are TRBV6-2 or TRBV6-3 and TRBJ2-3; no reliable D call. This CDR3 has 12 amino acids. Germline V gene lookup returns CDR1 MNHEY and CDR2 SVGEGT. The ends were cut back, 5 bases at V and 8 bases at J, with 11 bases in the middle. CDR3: CASSNPPGTQYF. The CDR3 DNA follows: TGTGCCAGCAGTAACCCCCCGGGTACGCAGTATTTT.

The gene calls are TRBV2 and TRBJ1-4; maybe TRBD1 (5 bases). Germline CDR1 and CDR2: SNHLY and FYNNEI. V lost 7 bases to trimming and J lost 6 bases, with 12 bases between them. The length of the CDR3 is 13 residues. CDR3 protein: CASTGGGDEKLFF. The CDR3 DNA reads TGTGCCAGCACCGGGGGGGGTGATGAAAAACTGTTTTTT.

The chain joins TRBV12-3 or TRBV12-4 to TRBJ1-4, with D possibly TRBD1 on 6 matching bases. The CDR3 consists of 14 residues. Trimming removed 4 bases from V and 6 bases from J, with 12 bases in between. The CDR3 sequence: CASSSGGRDEKLFF. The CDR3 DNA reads TGTGCCAGCAGTTCCGGGGGGCGGGATGAAAAACTGTTTTTT.

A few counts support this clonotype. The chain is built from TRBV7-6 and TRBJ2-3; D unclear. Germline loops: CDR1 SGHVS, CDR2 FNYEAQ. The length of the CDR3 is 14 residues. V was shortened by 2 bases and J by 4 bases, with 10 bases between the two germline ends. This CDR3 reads CASSLILSSDTQYF. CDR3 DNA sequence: TGTGCCAGCAGCTTAATTTTAAGCTCAGATACGCAGTATTTT.

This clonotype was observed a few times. As DNA, the CDR3 is TGCGCCAGCAGCCTGGGGACTAGCCAAGAGACCCAGTACTTC. Its translation: CASSLGTSQETQYF. The chain couples TRBV4-3 to TRBJ2-5, with 8 bases identical to TRBD2. Germline V gives CDR1 LGHNA, CDR2 YSLEER. Trimming at V came to 4 bases and at J to 1 base, leaving 2 bases not matched to a gene. The CDR3 sequence is 14 residues long.

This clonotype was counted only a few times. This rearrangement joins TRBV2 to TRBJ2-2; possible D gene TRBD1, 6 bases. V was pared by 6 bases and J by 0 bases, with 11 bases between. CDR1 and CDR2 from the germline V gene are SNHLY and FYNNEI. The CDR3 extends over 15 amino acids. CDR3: CASRETGSNTGELFF. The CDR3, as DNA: TGTGCCAGCAGGGAAACAGGGTCGAACACCGGGGAGCTGTTTTTT.

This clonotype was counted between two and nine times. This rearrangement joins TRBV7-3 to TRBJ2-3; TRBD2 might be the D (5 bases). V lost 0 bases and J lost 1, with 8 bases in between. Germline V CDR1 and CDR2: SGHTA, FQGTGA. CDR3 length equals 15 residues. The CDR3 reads CASSLTGVRTDTQYF. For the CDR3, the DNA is TGTGCCAGCAGCTTAACGGGAGTCCGCACAGATACGCAGTATTTT.

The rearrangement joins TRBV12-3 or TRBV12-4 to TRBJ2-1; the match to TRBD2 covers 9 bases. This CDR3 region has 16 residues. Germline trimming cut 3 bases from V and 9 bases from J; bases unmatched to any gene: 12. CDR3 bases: TGTGCCAGCAGTTTCCCGGGAATAGCGGGGGCGGGTGAGCAGTTCTTC. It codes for CASSFPGIAGAGEQFF.

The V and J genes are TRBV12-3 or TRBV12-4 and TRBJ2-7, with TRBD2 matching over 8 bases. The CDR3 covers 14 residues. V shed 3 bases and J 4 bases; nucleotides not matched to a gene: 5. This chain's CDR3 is CASSLVAGGYEQYF. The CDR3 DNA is TGTGCCAGCAGTTTGGTGGCGGGGGGTTACGAGCAGTACTTC.

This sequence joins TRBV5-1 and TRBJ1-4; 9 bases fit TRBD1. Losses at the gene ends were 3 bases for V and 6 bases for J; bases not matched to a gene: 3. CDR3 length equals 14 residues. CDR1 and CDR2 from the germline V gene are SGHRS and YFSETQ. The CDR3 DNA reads TGCGCCAGCAGCTCACAGGGGGCAGATGAAAAACTGTTTTTT. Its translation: CASSSQGADEKLFF.

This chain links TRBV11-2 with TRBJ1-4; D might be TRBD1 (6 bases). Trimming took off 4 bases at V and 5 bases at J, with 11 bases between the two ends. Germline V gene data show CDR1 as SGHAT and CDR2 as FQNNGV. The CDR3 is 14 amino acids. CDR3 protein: CASSSRTANEKLFF. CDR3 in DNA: TGTGCCAGCAGCTCTCGGACAGCGAATGAAAAACTGTTTTTT.

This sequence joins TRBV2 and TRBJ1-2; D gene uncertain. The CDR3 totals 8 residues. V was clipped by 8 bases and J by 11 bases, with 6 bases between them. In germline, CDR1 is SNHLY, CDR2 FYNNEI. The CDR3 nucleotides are TGTGCCAGCGAAGCATACACCTTC. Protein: CASEAYTF.

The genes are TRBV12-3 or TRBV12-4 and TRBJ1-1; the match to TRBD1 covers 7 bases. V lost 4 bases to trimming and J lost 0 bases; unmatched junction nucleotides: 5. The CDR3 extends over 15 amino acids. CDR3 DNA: TGTGCCAGCAGTTGGGCAGGGGGGTTGAACACTGAAGCTTTCTTT. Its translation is CASSWAGGLNTEAFF.

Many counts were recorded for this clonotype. For the CDR3, the DNA is TGTGCCAGCAGCCGACCCGGGACTCGATCCTACGAGCAGTACTTC. Translation gives CASSRPGTRSYEQYF. The rearrangement links TRBV6-5 to TRBJ2-7, with a possible D match to TRBD2 (6 bases). The CDR3 covers 15 residues. CDR1 and CDR2 from the germline V gene are MNHEY and SVGAGI. V was shortened by 6 bases and J by 1 base, with 16 bases between the two germline ends.

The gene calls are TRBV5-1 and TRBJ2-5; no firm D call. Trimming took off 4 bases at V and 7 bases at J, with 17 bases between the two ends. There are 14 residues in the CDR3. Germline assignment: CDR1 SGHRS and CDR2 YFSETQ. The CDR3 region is CASSPTVGFMTQYF. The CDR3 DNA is TGCGCCAGCAGCCCCACAGTGGGCTTTATGACCCAGTACTTC.

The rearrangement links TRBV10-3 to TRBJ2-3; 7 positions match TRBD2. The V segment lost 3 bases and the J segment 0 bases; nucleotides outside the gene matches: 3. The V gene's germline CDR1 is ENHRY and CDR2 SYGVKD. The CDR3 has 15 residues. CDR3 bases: TGTGCCATCAGTGATGGAGCGGGAAGCACAGATACGCAGTATTTT. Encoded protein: CAISDGAGSTDTQYF.

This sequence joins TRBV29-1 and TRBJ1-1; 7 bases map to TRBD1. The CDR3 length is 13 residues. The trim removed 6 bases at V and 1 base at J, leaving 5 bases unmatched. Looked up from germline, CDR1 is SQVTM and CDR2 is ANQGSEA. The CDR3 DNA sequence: TGCAGCGTAAAGGGGGCAAGGAACACTGAAGCTTTCTTT. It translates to CSVKGARNTEAFF.

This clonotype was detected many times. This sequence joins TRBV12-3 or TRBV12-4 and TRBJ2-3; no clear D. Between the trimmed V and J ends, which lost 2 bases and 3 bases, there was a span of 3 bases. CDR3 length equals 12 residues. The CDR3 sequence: CASSLWTDTQYF. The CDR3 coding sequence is TGTGCCAGCAGTTTATGGACAGATACGCAGTATTTT.